Presented here are 32 T cell receptor beta chains from one specimen sequenced in a study of glioma-infiltrating T cells after dendritic cell vaccination. Clones were sequenced by immunoSEQ multiplex PCR, and TCRdb holds only the in-frame ones, with some missing. There are around 89,000 clones in the sample; 86% occur only once, and 15% to 18% lies in the top ten. The sample in question was blood, obtained before dendritic cell vaccination. Receptors were obtained from a human donor with glioblastoma.

The chain couples TRBV5-4 to TRBJ2-1; D perhaps matches TRBD2 (5 bases). The CDR3 totals 13 residues. V was clipped by 1 base and J by 8 bases, with 10 bases between them. CDR1 SGHNT and CDR2 YYREEE come from the germline V gene (reference sequence). The CDR3 protein is CASSLTSFDEQFF. In nucleotides, the CDR3 is TGTGCCAGCAGCTTGACTAGTTTCGATGAGCAGTTCTTC.

This clone appeared a few times. V is TRBV7-8 and J is TRBJ2-3; no firm D call. V dropped 6 bases and J dropped 13 bases, with 20 bases sitting between them. Per germline, CDR1 SGHVS and CDR2 FQNEAQ. The CDR3 has 13 amino acids. The CDR3 DNA follows: TGTGCCAGCAGTCAAACACCCATTCTCTCCGAGTATTTT. It is translated as CASSQTPILSEYF.

The chain combines TRBV11-3 with TRBJ1-4; D ambiguous. This CDR3 is 14 amino acids long. The V gene lost 4 bases and the J gene lost 0 bases, with 6 bases spanning the gap. The germline CDR1 and CDR2 sequences are SGHNT and YENEEA. The CDR3: CASSSSATNEKLFF. CDR3 nucleotide sequence: TGTGCCAGCAGCTCGAGTGCAACTAATGAAAAACTGTTTTTT. Full variable domain (outside the CDR3, taken from reference TRBV11-3 and TRBJ1-4): EAGVVQSPRYKIIEKKQPVAFWCNPISGHNTLYWYLQNLGQGPELLIRYENEEAVDDSQLPKDRFSAERLKGVDSTLKIQPAELGDSAVYLCASSSSATNEKLFFGSGTQLSVL.

This clone was seen a few times. The V gene is TRBV4-1, the J gene TRBJ1-3; TRBD1 is a possible D gene (5 bases). CDR1 is MGHRA and CDR2 is YSYEKL in the germline V gene. The CDR3 totals 15 residues. Deletions cut 4 bases from V and 2 bases from J, with 12 bases between. This chain's CDR3 is CASSPQRGAGNTIYF. CDR3 bases: TGCGCCAGCAGCCCCCAACGGGGGGCTGGAAACACCATATATTTT.

V gene TRBV4-1 combines with J gene TRBJ2-7; D call uncertain. The germline V and J ends were trimmed by 1 base and 2 bases, with 9 bases remaining between them. The CDR3 is made up of 14 amino acids. The germline V gene encodes CDR1 MGHRA and CDR2 YSYEKL. The chain's CDR3 is CASSQAEATYEQYF. CDR3 nucleotide sequence: TGCGCCAGCAGCCAAGCGGAAGCGACCTACGAGCAGTACTTC.

The chain has TRBV18 and TRBJ1-5; 11 bases match TRBD1. CDR3 length equals 15 residues. V trimming: 3 bases; J trimming: 7 bases; junction bases outside the gene matches: 5. CDR1 KGHSH and CDR2 LQKENI come from the germline V gene. In DNA, the CDR3 is TGTGCCAGCTCACCCGGGACAGGGGGTGGCCAGCCCCAGCATTTT. The encoded protein is CASSPGTGGGQPQHF.

This chain joins TRBV29-1 and TRBJ2-3, with 9 bases identical to TRBD1. V shed 5 bases and J 2 bases; nucleotides not matched to a gene: 14. From germline, CDR1 is SQVTM and CDR2 ANQGSEA. This CDR3 is built from 17 residues. CDR3 in amino acids: CSVKRDREADSTDTQYF. In DNA, the CDR3 is TGCAGCGTTAAACGGGACAGGGAGGCCGATTCCACAGATACGCAGTATTTT.

This clone was found a few times. The chain uses TRBV14 and TRBJ1-3, with D maybe TRBD1 (5 bases). The CDR3 is 16 residues long. With 5 bases removed from V and 3 bases from J, the gap between germline ends came to 17 bases. Germline CDR1 SGHDN, CDR2 FVKESK. The CDR3 region has the DNA TGTGCCAGCAGCAACCCCGGGCAGGGCCGTGGAAACACCATATATTTT. It yields the protein CASSNPGQGRGNTIYF.

The gene calls are TRBV28 and TRBJ2-3; 10 bases are a match to TRBD2. There are 14 residues in the CDR3. With 5 bases clipped from V and 2 bases from J, the junction kept 1 base outside the gene matches. The germline V gene has CDR1 MDHEN and CDR2 SYDVKM. The CDR3 protein is CASSLAGDTDTQYF. CDR3 DNA: TGTGCCAGCAGTCTAGCGGGGGACACAGATACGCAGTATTTT.

V gene TRBV7-9 combines with J gene TRBJ2-6, with 12 positions matching TRBD1. The CDR3 contains 16 residues. Germline-derived CDR1 and CDR2 are SEHNR and FQNEAQ (reference sequence). The junction had 2 bases not matched to a gene; V was cut back by 8 bases and J by 0 bases. Here the CDR3 reads CASGTGGLSGANVLTF. The CDR3 DNA follows: TGTGCCAGCGGGACAGGGGGCCTCTCTGGGGCCAACGTCCTGACTTTC.

The rearrangement joins TRBV6-5 to TRBJ1-2, with TRBD1 matching 9 bases. The trim removed 6 bases at V and 7 bases at J, leaving 12 bases unmatched. Germline V gene lookup returns CDR1 MNHEY and CDR2 SVGAGI. The CDR3 totals 15 residues. The CDR3 region is CASRRPGQGMGGYTF. For the CDR3, the DNA is TGTGCCAGCAGGAGACCGGGACAGGGAATGGGTGGCTACACCTTC.

The chain carries TRBV2 and TRBJ2-3, with a weak D call TRBD2 (5 bases). Germline V gene lookup returns CDR1 SNHLY and CDR2 FYNNEI. The CDR3 is 15 amino acids. V lost 5 bases, J lost 4 bases, and 16 bases lay in between. Here the CDR3 DNA reads TGTGCCAGCAGTCCTACCCAAGCGGCAGCAGATACGCAGTATTTT. Translated: CASSPTQAAADTQYF.

V usage is TRBV25-1 and J usage is TRBJ1-4; 8 nucleotides match TRBD1. This CDR3 spans 15 amino acids. V lost 3 bases to trimming and J lost 8 bases; unmatched junction nucleotides: 8. Germline lookup yields CDR1 MGHDK and CDR2 SYGVNS. The CDR3 DNA reads as TGTGCCAGCAGTGATAGTGGACAGGGTCGGGAAAAACTGTTTTTT. Encoded protein: CASSDSGQGREKLFF.

The chain carries TRBV13 and TRBJ2-7, with 8 bases matching TRBD1. Trimming took 4 bases from V and 3 from J; bases not matched to a gene: 8. The CDR3 spans 15 residues. The germline CDR1 and CDR2 sequences are PRHDT and FYEKMQ (reference sequence). CDR3 residues: CASSSALDRDYEQYF. In DNA, the CDR3 is TGTGCCAGCAGCTCTGCGCTGGACAGGGACTACGAGCAGTACTTC. Drawing the rest from reference TRBV13 and TRBJ2-7, the complete variable domain is AAGVIQSPRHLIKEKRETATLKCYPIPRHDTVYWYQQGPGQDPQFLISFYEKMQSDKGSIPDRFSAQQFSDYHSELNMSSLELGDSALYFCASSSALDRDYEQYFGPGTRLTVT.

This clone occurred a few times. CDR3 in amino acids: CASSHSLLRGSLLAKNIQYF. Written as DNA, the CDR3 is TGCGCCAGCAGCCATTCCCTTCTTCGGGGTTCACTACTAGCCAAAAACATTCAGTACTTC. The gene calls are TRBV4-1 and TRBJ2-4; tentative D call: TRBD2 (5 bases). Per germline, CDR1 MGHRA and CDR2 YSYEKL. V lost 3 bases, J lost 0 bases, and 24 bases lay in between. This CDR3 spans 20 amino acids.

The chain is built from TRBV7-3 and TRBJ1-2, with 10 bases matching TRBD1. Germline assignment: CDR1 SGHTA and CDR2 FQGTGA. V dropped 3 bases and J dropped 3; count of bases not matched to a gene: 4. CDR3 size: 15 residues. CDR3: CASSFNGQGDYGYTF. CDR3 nucleotide sequence: TGTGCCAGCAGCTTTAACGGACAGGGGGACTATGGCTACACCTTC.

A word on this clone: The identical CDR3 is also encoded by other nucleotide sequences in the sample. The V call is TRBV27, the J call TRBJ2-5; 10 bases fit TRBD2. The V gene end was trimmed by 3 bases and the J gene end by 2 bases; junction bases not matched to a gene: 3. From germline, CDR1 is MNHEY and CDR2 SMNVEV (reference sequence). The CDR3 has 15 amino acids. The CDR3 protein is CASSFLAGGQETQYF. Here the CDR3 DNA reads TGTGCCAGCAGTTTTTTAGCGGGAGGTCAAGAGACCCAGTACTTC.

This clone was counted a single time. V is TRBV4-3 and J is TRBJ1-2; D ambiguous. The V end was cut by 2 bases, the J end by 7 bases, with 14 bases between. This CDR3 region has 14 residues. Germline-derived CDR1 and CDR2 are LGHNA and YSLEER. The CDR3 DNA reads TGCGCCAGCAGCCAACACAAACTGACAACTGGCTACACCTTC. It is translated as CASSQHKLTTGYTF.

V gene TRBV6-5 combines with J gene TRBJ1-3; tentatively, D is TRBD1 (6 bases). This CDR3 has 16 amino acids. V was trimmed by 2 bases and J by 0 bases, leaving 11 bases between them. Germline CDR1 and CDR2: MNHEY and SVGAGI. CDR3 DNA sequence: TGTGCCAGCAGTTACACTGGACAGAGCTCTGGAAACACCATATATTTT. Encoded protein: CASSYTGQSSGNTIYF.

This clone was detected only a few times. The CDR3 sequence: CASSSQGAPTNEKLFF. In nucleotides, the CDR3 is TGTGCCAGCAGTTCACAGGGGGCGCCGACTAATGAAAAACTGTTTTTT. The genes are TRBV13 and TRBJ1-4; 9 bases are a match to TRBD1. V trimming: 6 bases; J trimming: 2 bases; junction bases outside the gene matches: 7. The CDR3 covers 16 residues. Germline V lookup: CDR1 PRHDT, CDR2 FYEKMQ (reference sequence).

This rearrangement joins TRBV7-6 to TRBJ1-2; D perhaps matches TRBD1 (6 bases). Trimming stripped 5 bases from V and 11 bases from J, with 18 bases between. This CDR3 comprises 13 residues. The V gene's germline CDR1 is SGHVS and CDR2 FNYEAQ. The CDR3 sequence is CASSPGTNGWYTF. As DNA, the CDR3 is TGTGCCAGCAGCCCGGGGACAAATGGCTGGTACACCTTC.

The count of this clone is one. The chain recombines TRBV4-3 with TRBJ2-2; no firm D call. V was pared by 0 bases and J by 14 bases, with 7 bases between. The length of the CDR3 is 11 residues. CDR1 and CDR2 from the germline V gene are LGHNA and YSLEER. CDR3 sequence: CASSQDRTLFF. In DNA, the CDR3 is TGCGCCAGCAGCCAAGATCGAACTCTGTTTTTT.

This chain uses TRBV7-2 with TRBJ2-5; TRBD1 matches at 8 bases. The J call may be faulty, since TRBJ2-7 better matches the DNA end. This CDR3 contains 16 residues. The germline V gene has CDR1 SGHTA and CDR2 FQGNSA. This chain's CDR3 is CASSFLGTGNSYEQYF. For the CDR3, the DNA is TGTGCCAGCAGCTTCCTCGGGACAGGTAACTCCTACGAGCAGTACTTC.

The chain combines TRBV13 with TRBJ2-3; 8 positions agree with TRBD1. This CDR3 has 15 residues. The junction had 7 bases not matched to a gene; V was cut back by 5 bases and J by 3 bases. Germline values: CDR1 PRHDT, CDR2 FYEKMQ (reference sequence). This CDR3 reads CASSLARGRTDTQYF. The CDR3 bases are TGTGCCAGCAGCCTCGCCAGGGGGCGTACAGATACGCAGTATTTT.

J is TRBJ2-3 and V is TRBV6-1; D gene ambiguous. Trimming removed 1 base at V and 6 bases at J, with 8 bases between. Germline values: CDR1 MNHNS, CDR2 SASEGT. The CDR3 consists of 13 residues. The CDR3 loop is CASSEGYSDTQYF. CDR3 coding DNA: TGTGCCAGCAGTGAAGGTTACTCGGATACGCAGTATTTT.

V usage is TRBV7-2 and J usage is TRBJ1-4, with 7 positions matching TRBD1. CDR1 is SGHTA and CDR2 is FQGNSA in the germline V gene. Germline trimming cut 3 bases from V and 11 bases from J; bases unmatched to any gene: 15. There are 16 residues in the CDR3. The chain's CDR3 is CASSLNHVVGGGKLFF. The CDR3 bases are TGTGCCAGCAGCTTGAATCACGTAGTTGGAGGGGGCAAACTGTTTTTT.

This sequence joins TRBV29-1 and TRBJ2-3; weak D call: TRBD2 (6 bases). The CDR3 totals 13 residues. The germline V gene encodes CDR1 SQVTM and CDR2 ANQGSEA. The V end was cut by 8 bases, the J end by 3 bases, with 15 bases between. CDR3 sequence (DNA): TGCAGCTCAGACCGGGGGTTAACAGATACGCAGTATTTT. This gives the protein CSSDRGLTDTQYF.

V usage is TRBV7-2 and J usage is TRBJ2-3; no clear D gene. This CDR3 region has 12 residues. V was pared by 6 bases and J by 8 bases, with 12 bases between. Germline values: CDR1 SGHTA, CDR2 FQGNSA. The chain's CDR3 is CASSDISSTQYF. CDR3 nucleotide sequence: TGTGCCAGCAGTGATATCTCGAGTACGCAGTATTTT.

The rearrangement joins TRBV13 to TRBJ2-1; TRBD1 matches 8 bases. This CDR3 has 14 amino acids. The V segment lost 3 bases and the J segment 6 bases; nucleotides outside the gene matches: 4. The germline CDR1 and CDR2 sequences are PRHDT and FYEKMQ (reference sequence). The CDR3 DNA follows: TGTGCCAGCAGCTTTGGACAGGGTAGCAATGAGCAGTTCTTC. Protein sequence: CASSFGQGSNEQFF.

The chain combines TRBV7-8 with TRBJ2-2; 7 nucleotides line up with TRBD2. Per germline, CDR1 SGHVS and CDR2 FQNEAQ. With 2 bases clipped from V and 3 bases from J, the junction kept 3 bases outside the gene matches. The CDR3 is made up of 15 amino acids. The CDR3 here is CASSLRGRDTGELFF. Written as DNA, the CDR3 is TGTGCCAGCAGCTTACGGGGGAGGGACACCGGGGAGCTGTTTTTT.

The V and J genes are TRBV27 and TRBJ2-7; a weak D match, TRBD2 (5 bases). Trimming shortened V by 6 bases and J by 4 bases, and 10 bases separated the two germline ends. Looked up from germline, CDR1 is MNHEY and CDR2 is SMNVEV (reference sequence). The CDR3 is 12 amino acids. The CDR3 protein is CASSSRGYEQYF. CDR3 nucleotide sequence: TGTGCCAGCAGCTCCCGGGGATACGAGCAGTACTTC.

The chain links TRBV7-3 to TRBJ2-7; D is perhaps TRBD1 (6 bases). Trimming took 4 bases from V and 3 from J, leaving 10 bases between them. The CDR3 extends over 13 amino acids. The V gene's germline CDR1 is SGHTA and CDR2 FQGTGA. CDR3 residues: CASSSEQGYEQYF. DNA of the CDR3: TGTGCCAGCAGCTCCGAACAGGGCTACGAGCAGTACTTC.